This T cell receptor beta chain stems from a study of shared clonotypes between healthy human individuals. The study drew all its donors from Caucasian adults living in Nashville, Tennessee. At least ten counts were recorded for this clone. Deep-level running was used for the assay. Profiled with immunoSEQ multiplex PCR; TCRdb holds only in-frame clones, not every one. The table includes 740,000 or so clones, around 78% detected once. Germline assignment: CDR1 MNHNS and CDR2 SASEGT. V was clipped by 4 bases and J by 4 bases; unmatched bases: 10. The CDR3 has 15 residues. The sequenced sample consisted of memory CD4+ T cells sorted from blood. Subset meaning: CD45RA-negative fraction. The chain links TRBV6-1 to TRBJ2-7, with 7 bases matching TRBD2. This TCR was sampled from a woman in her thirties in good health. The CDR3 coding sequence is TGTGCCAGCAGTGGACAGACTAGCCAACCGTACGAGCAGTACTTC. It specifies CASSGQTSQPYEQYF.